What follows are 12 T cell receptor beta chains derived from one specimen sequenced in a study of blood T cells in healthy people across ages. A second PCR, run for roughly 7 to 11 cycles, used a sample-barcoded 5' primer plus a J-beta primer mix. TCRdb called the 5' RACE reads again in MiXCR, with one record for every CDR3 protein. The data show 780,000 or so distinct CDR3 sequences, roughly three fifths seen once. The source material was blood. The receptors were sampled from a middle-aged man in good health.

The chain joins TRBV2 to TRBJ2-5; tentatively, D is TRBD1 (6 bases). The CDR3 runs 13 residues. The germline V and J ends were trimmed by 9 bases and 1 base, with 12 bases remaining between them. The germline gives CDR1 SNHLY, CDR2 FYNNEI. This chain's CDR3 is CARRTGSQETQYF. DNA of the CDR3: TGTGCCAGAAGAACAGGGAGCCAAGAGACCCAGTACTTC.

This clonotype appeared many times. The chain has TRBV7-3 and TRBJ1-2; D may be TRBD1 (6 bases). This CDR3 is 13 amino acids long. V was pared by 5 bases and J by 6 bases, with 13 bases between. CDR1 SGHTA and CDR2 FQGTGA come from the germline V gene. The CDR3, as DNA: TGTGCCAGCAGCATAGGGAGACAGGATGGCTACACCTTC. It encodes CASSIGRQDGYTF.

This chain connects TRBV4-3 to TRBJ2-1, with 8 bases matching TRBD2. Germline loops: CDR1 LGHNA, CDR2 YSLEER. CDR3 length: 14 amino acids. V dropped 5 bases and J dropped 6; count of bases not matched to a gene: 6. CDR3 region: CASSVSGRSNEQFF. Here the CDR3 DNA reads TGCGCCAGCAGCGTCAGCGGGAGAAGCAATGAGCAGTTCTTC.

This clonotype has just one count. This chain connects TRBV7-9 to TRBJ2-2; maybe TRBD2 (6 bases). CDR1 is SEHNR and CDR2 is FQNEAQ in the germline V gene (reference sequence). The CDR3 runs 15 residues. V dropped 5 bases and J dropped 1 base, with 11 bases sitting between them. CDR3 bases: TGTGCCAGCAGCCGGGGGAGCCTGAACACCGGGGAGCTGTTTTTT. Protein: CASSRGSLNTGELFF.

This clonotype showed up just a few times. V is TRBV27 and J is TRBJ1-1, with TRBD1 matching 11 bases. Trimming removed 1 base from V and 3 bases from J; junction bases left unmatched: 10. The CDR3 has 18 residues. Germline loops: CDR1 MNHEY, CDR2 SMNVEV (reference sequence). The CDR3 here is CASSLYSGTGGLDTEAFF. DNA of the CDR3: TGTGCCAGCAGTTTATATTCCGGGACAGGGGGGTTAGACACTGAAGCTTTCTTT.

The rearrangement joins TRBV5-4 to TRBJ2-5; maybe TRBD1 (5 bases). The CDR3 runs to 14 residues. Looked up from germline, CDR1 is SGHNT and CDR2 is YYREEE (reference sequence). V lost 4 bases, J lost 2 bases, and 12 bases lay in between. CDR3 DNA: TGTGCCAGCAGCGGGCAGACAGTACAAGAGACCCAGTACTTC. This gives the protein CASSGQTVQETQYF.

This clonotype was detected only a few times. This chain links TRBV15 with TRBJ2-1; D may be TRBD2 (5 bases). The CDR3 spans 13 residues. The V end was cut by 5 bases, the J end by 5 bases, with 10 bases between. The V gene's germline CDR1 is LNHNV and CDR2 YYDKDF (reference sequence). CDR3 bases: TGTGCCACCAGCCTTGTCGGGAACAATGAGCAGTTCTTC. Encoded protein: CATSLVGNNEQFF.

This chain links TRBV9 with TRBJ2-3; D is unclear. Germline loops: CDR1 SGDLS, CDR2 YYNGEE. This CDR3 spans 14 amino acids. Between the trimmed V and J ends, which lost 2 bases and 2 bases, there was a span of 9 bases. CDR3 sequence reads: CASSVGSPTDTQYF. As DNA, the CDR3 is TGTGCCAGCAGCGTGGGAAGCCCCACAGATACGCAGTATTTT.

This clonotype has only a few counts. This chain uses TRBV28 with TRBJ2-7; no definite D call. Germline V CDR1 and CDR2: MDHEN, SYDVKM. The ends were cut back, 6 bases at V and 0 bases at J, with 21 bases in the middle. CDR3 length: 17 residues. DNA of the CDR3: TGTGCCAGCAGCATGACCATTGGGGTCCCAAGCTCCTACGAGCAGTACTTC. Amino acids: CASSMTIGVPSSYEQYF.

The chain uses TRBV6-5 and TRBJ1-2; TRBD1 is a possible D gene (6 bases). CDR1 is MNHEY, CDR2 SVGAGI, per germline. V was cut by 10 bases and J by 3 bases, with 15 bases left in between. CDR3 length: 13 amino acids. CDR3 sequence reads: CATRGAGDYGYTF. CDR3 sequence (DNA): TGTGCCACGAGGGGGGCTGGGGACTATGGCTACACCTTC.

This clonotype was seen a handful of times. The J gene is TRBJ1-2, the V gene TRBV6-2 or TRBV6-3, with D hard to call. V gave up 6 bases and J gave up 2 bases, with 16 bases separating them. The CDR3 has 15 residues. Germline CDR1 is MNHEY and CDR2 is SVGEGT. The chain's CDR3 is CASRPPGGGNYGYTF. The CDR3 DNA sequence: TGTGCCAGCAGACCTCCGGGCGGTGGGAACTATGGCTACACCTTC.

This chain uses TRBV20-1 with TRBJ2-5; 12 bases match TRBD2. V lost 5 bases and J lost 4; bases outside the gene matches: 5. Germline V lookup: CDR1 DFQATT, CDR2 SNEGSKA (reference sequence). This CDR3 contains 14 residues. The CDR3 loop is CSAAPSGRGETQYF. CDR3 nucleotides: TGCAGTGCTGCCCCTAGCGGGAGGGGAGAGACCCAGTACTTC.